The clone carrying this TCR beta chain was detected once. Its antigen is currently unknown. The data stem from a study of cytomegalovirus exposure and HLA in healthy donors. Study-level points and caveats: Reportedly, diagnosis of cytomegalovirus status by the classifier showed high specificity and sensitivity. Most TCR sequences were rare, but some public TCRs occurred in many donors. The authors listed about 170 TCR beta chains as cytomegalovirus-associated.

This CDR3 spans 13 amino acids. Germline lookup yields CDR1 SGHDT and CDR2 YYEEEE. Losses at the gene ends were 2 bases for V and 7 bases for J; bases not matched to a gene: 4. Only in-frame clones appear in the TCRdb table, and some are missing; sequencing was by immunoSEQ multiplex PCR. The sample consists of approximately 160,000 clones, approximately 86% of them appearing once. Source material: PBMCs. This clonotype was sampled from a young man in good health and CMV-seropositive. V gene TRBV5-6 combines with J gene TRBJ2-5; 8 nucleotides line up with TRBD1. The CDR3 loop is CASSLDRGRTQYF. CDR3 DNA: TGTGCCAGCAGCTTAGACAGGGGACGGACCCAGTACTTC.